These 27 T cell receptor beta chains came from one sample sequenced in a study of CD8+ T cells in alopecia areata. TCR sequencing used cDNA made by reverse transcription of extracted RNA. Generated by immunoSEQ multiplex PCR, the TCRdb table keeps only in-frame clones and is missing some. The sample records 150,000 to 200,000 clones, 45% to 60% being singletons. Sequencing input: CD4+ T cells sorted from blood. The receptors shown here come from a human donor in good health.

In its sample, this clone was seen once. The genes are TRBV29-1 and TRBJ2-2; the match to TRBD1 covers 8 bases. Germline trimming cut 4 bases from V and 7 bases from J; bases unmatched to any gene: 5. CDR1 and CDR2 from the germline V gene are SQVTM and ANQGSEA. There are 13 residues in the CDR3. The CDR3 coding sequence is TGCAGCGTTGTGCAGGGGGCCGTCGGGGAGCTGTTTTTT. Translation: CSVVQGAVGELFF.

This clone was seen a single time. The rearrangement links TRBV28 to TRBJ1-1; 7 positions agree with TRBD1. The CDR3 is 16 residues long. The V gene's germline CDR1 is MDHEN and CDR2 SYDVKM. V was pared by 5 bases and J by 1 base, with 10 bases of the junction left unmatched. In nucleotides, the CDR3 is TGTGCCAGCAGTACCAATCCGGGACAGCGGAACACTGAAGCTTTCTTT. Translated: CASSTNPGQRNTEAFF.

V and J are TRBV29-1 and TRBJ2-7; D is uncertain. Trimming took off 2 bases at V and 5 bases at J, with 7 bases between the two ends. The germline V gene encodes CDR1 SQVTM and CDR2 ANQGSEA. The CDR3 loop spans 11 amino acids. As DNA, the CDR3 is TGCAGCGTTGAAAGCTGGGACGAGCAGTACTTC. Translation: CSVESWDEQYF.

CDR3 bases: TGTGCCAGCAGCTTTCTAGTAATAGCGGGAGATAATGAGCAGTTCTTC. As protein: CASSFLVIAGDNEQFF. The V and J genes are TRBV7-2 and TRBJ2-1; 9 nucleotides match TRBD2. Germline values: CDR1 SGHTA, CDR2 FQGNSA. The V gene end was trimmed by 3 bases and the J gene end by 7 bases; junction bases not matched to a gene: 10. There are 16 residues in the CDR3.

In its sample, this clone was seen once. This chain uses TRBV29-1 with TRBJ2-7, with 12 bases lining up with TRBD1. With 2 bases clipped from V and 7 bases from J, the junction kept 6 bases outside the gene matches. Germline CDR1 reads SQVTM; CDR2 reads ANQGSEA. CDR3 length equals 14 residues. The CDR3 DNA is TGCAGCGTTGAACCGGGACAGGGGGCGGGGGAGCAGTACTTC. Its protein is CSVEPGQGAGEQYF.

V is TRBV7-9 and J is TRBJ2-3; D gene ambiguous. The CDR3 contains 15 residues. Trimming took off 3 bases at V and 0 bases at J, with 10 bases between the two ends. The germline CDR1 and CDR2 sequences are SEHNR and FQNEAQ (reference sequence). The CDR3 reads CASSLVLGSTDTQYF. CDR3 sequence (DNA): TGTGCCAGCAGCTTGGTGCTGGGAAGCACAGATACGCAGTATTTT.

This clone occurred a few times. The V call is TRBV29-1, the J call TRBJ2-3, with D possibly TRBD1 on 5 matching bases. The germline V gene encodes CDR1 SQVTM and CDR2 ANQGSEA. The CDR3 contains 13 residues. Trimming pared 5 bases from V and 2 bases from J, leaving 11 bases between. The CDR3 DNA reads TGCAGCGTTAGGGGTGGATTCACAGATACGCAGTATTTT. Protein: CSVRGGFTDTQYF.

The rearrangement uses TRBV4-1 and TRBJ2-1; 8 bases are shared with TRBD2. After removal of 3 bases from V and 8 bases from J, the junction contained 15 bases not matched to a gene. CDR3 length: 17 amino acids. Looked up from germline, CDR1 is MGHRA and CDR2 is YSYEKL. The CDR3: CASSHPGRTSRVDEQFF. For the CDR3, the DNA is TGCGCCAGCAGCCATCCTGGGAGGACTAGCCGGGTCGATGAGCAGTTCTTC.

V gene TRBV2 combines with J gene TRBJ1-5; unclear D gene. The CDR3 totals 13 residues. The V end was cut by 7 bases, the J end by 2 bases, with 9 bases between. CDR1 is SNHLY and CDR2 is FYNNEI in the germline V gene. The CDR3 sequence: CASKSQGNQPQHF. In DNA form, the CDR3 reads TGTGCCAGCAAGTCCCAAGGCAATCAGCCCCAGCATTTT.

The rearrangement links TRBV5-4 to TRBJ2-1, with 10 bases that match TRBD2. Germline trimming cut 0 bases from V and 10 bases from J; bases unmatched to any gene: 10. The CDR3 spans 16 residues. Germline V CDR1 and CDR2: SGHNT, YYREEE (reference sequence). The CDR3 sequence: CASSLGGLAGEGEQFF. CDR3 bases: TGTGCCAGCAGCTTGGGAGGGCTAGCGGGAGAGGGAGAGCAGTTCTTC.

The chain links TRBV27 to TRBJ2-3; 7 bases are shared with TRBD1. The CDR3 spans 16 residues. Trimming removed 8 bases from V and 3 bases from J; junction bases left unmatched: 14. CDR1 and CDR2 from the germline V gene are MNHEY and SMNVEV (reference sequence). The CDR3 coding sequence is TGTGCCAGCGCCCATCGACAGGGAATGGGTACAGATACGCAGTATTTT. Translated, it gives CASAHRQGMGTDTQYF.

The chain joins TRBV2 to TRBJ1-5; TRBD1 might be the D (6 bases). Germline V gives CDR1 SNHLY, CDR2 FYNNEI. The germline V and J ends were trimmed by 2 bases and 0 bases, with 8 bases remaining between them. The length of the CDR3 is 15 residues. The CDR3 DNA sequence: TGTGCCAGCAGTGAAAAGGGACATAGCAATCAGCCCCAGCATTTT. This gives the protein CASSEKGHSNQPQHF.

CDR3 nucleotide sequence: TGCGCCAGCAGTCGTACAGGGGGCTGGGAGACCCAGTACTTC. Encoded protein: CASSRTGGWETQYF. The V and J genes are TRBV4-1 and TRBJ2-5, with TRBD1 identical over 9 bases. In germline, CDR1 is MGHRA, CDR2 YSYEKL. The junction had 7 bases not matched to a gene; V was cut back by 6 bases and J by 5 bases. This CDR3 is 14 amino acids long.

This clone was observed a few times. Other DNA sequences in the same sample also yield this CDR3. As DNA, the CDR3 is TGCAGCGCGAGTAACAATGAGCAGTTCTTC. This gives the protein CSASNNEQFF. The chain recombines TRBV29-1 with TRBJ2-1; D unclear. The CDR3 spans 10 residues. Germline CDR1 and CDR2: SQVTM and ANQGSEA. Deletions cut 7 bases from V and 5 bases from J, with 6 bases between.

The CDR3 region is CSVPQELRQFF. Here the CDR3 DNA reads TGCAGCGTTCCCCAGGAGCTAAGGCAGTTCTTC. The genes are TRBV29-1 and TRBJ2-1, with no clear D. CDR1 is SQVTM and CDR2 is ANQGSEA in the germline V gene. The CDR3 length is 11 residues. Trimming cost V 5 bases and J 12 bases, with 14 bases left between them.

The CDR3 DNA reads TGTGCCAGCAGCCTCTGGGGGGGAGAGACCCAGTACTTC. This encodes CASSLWGGETQYF. The chain has TRBV25-1 and TRBJ2-5, with 7 nucleotides matching TRBD2. Germline CDR1 and CDR2: MGHDK and SYGVNS. Unmatched junction bases numbered 5, after V lost 6 bases and J lost 4 bases. The CDR3 runs to 13 residues.

The rearrangement uses TRBV6-6 and TRBJ2-7, with a weak D call TRBD1 (5 bases). Trimming took off 5 bases at V and 12 bases at J, with 23 bases between the two ends. This CDR3 is built from 14 residues. CDR1 and CDR2 (germline): MNHNY, SVGAGI (reference sequence). CDR3 residues: CASSGNLGQSSGYF. The DNA for the CDR3 is TGTGCCAGCAGTGGAAATTTAGGACAATCTTCAGGGTACTTC.

J is TRBJ1-1 and V is TRBV6-5; 9 bases are shared with TRBD1. With 0 bases clipped from V and 9 bases from J, the junction kept 5 bases outside the gene matches. The germline gives CDR1 MNHEY, CDR2 SVGAGI. This CDR3 has 14 residues. For the CDR3, the DNA is TGTGCCAGCAGTTACTCCCGGACAGGGGTTAAAGCTTTCTTT. As protein: CASSYSRTGVKAFF.

V usage is TRBV7-2 and J usage is TRBJ2-4, with TRBD1 as a possible D gene (5 bases). Germline CDR1 is SGHTA and CDR2 is FQGNSA. This CDR3 contains 16 residues. V lost 2 bases and J 0 bases, leaving 11 bases between the germline ends. This chain's CDR3 is CASSLRGGLAKNIQYF. DNA for the CDR3: TGTGCCAGCAGCTTAAGGGGTGGTCTAGCCAAAAACATTCAGTACTTC.

The chain has TRBV4-1 and TRBJ2-6; 10 nucleotides match TRBD2. Trimming took 4 bases from V and 0 from J; bases not matched to a gene: 9. This CDR3 is 19 amino acids long. Per the germline V gene, CDR1 is MGHRA and CDR2 is YSYEKL. The DNA for the CDR3 is TGCGCCAGCAGCCCATCGCCGGGACTAGCGAACTCTGGGGCCAACGTCCTGACTTTC. It is translated as CASSPSPGLANSGANVLTF.

V usage is TRBV29-1 and J usage is TRBJ2-3; 7 bases are a match to TRBD2. CDR1 SQVTM and CDR2 ANQGSEA come from the germline V gene. The CDR3 consists of 14 residues. V shed 5 bases, J shed 2 bases, and the junction held 7 bases outside the gene matches. The CDR3 region has the DNA TGCAGCGTTAGAGGGCGGGGGTACACAGATACGCAGTATTTT. This translates into CSVRGRGYTDTQYF.

The rearrangement uses TRBV30 and TRBJ1-3; D gene ambiguous. Per the germline V gene, CDR1 is GTSNPN and CDR2 is SVGIG (reference sequence). The V and J ends lost 2 bases and 0 bases respectively, with 5 bases between them. The CDR3 consists of 13 residues. DNA for the CDR3: TGTGCCTGGAGTCTCAGCTCTGGAAACACCATATATTTT. This codes for CAWSLSSGNTIYF. Full variable domain (outside the CDR3, taken from reference TRBV30 and TRBJ1-3): SQTIHQWPATLVQPVGSPLSLECTVEGTSNPNLYWYRQAAGRGLQLLFYSVGIGQISSEVPQNLSASRPQDRQFILSSKKLLLSDSGFYLCAWSLSSGNTIYFGEGSWLTVV.

V is TRBV13 and J is TRBJ2-5; D unclear. Trimming took 4 bases from V and 4 from J, leaving 13 bases between them. CDR1 and CDR2 from the germline V gene are PRHDT and FYEKMQ (reference sequence). The CDR3 is made up of 14 amino acids. The CDR3 sequence is CASSSRVRGETQYF. The CDR3 coding sequence is TGTGCCAGCAGCTCCCGGGTACGAGGAGAGACCCAGTACTTC.

This chain joins TRBV29-1 and TRBJ2-2, with 12 bases that match TRBD1. Losses at the gene ends were 6 bases for V and 6 bases for J; bases not matched to a gene: 5. The germline V gene encodes CDR1 SQVTM and CDR2 ANQGSEA. CDR3 length: 14 residues. CDR3 region: CSVGTGGAAGELFF. In DNA, the CDR3 is TGCAGCGTCGGGACAGGGGGCGCAGCCGGGGAGCTGTTTTTT.

The chain uses TRBV30 and TRBJ2-2; D not certain. CDR1 and CDR2 (germline): GTSNPN, SVGIG (reference sequence). The length of the CDR3 is 12 residues. V lost 2 bases and J 5 bases, leaving 6 bases between the germline ends. CDR3 nucleotide sequence: TGTGCCTGGAGTTTGATGACCGGGGAGCTGTTTTTT. This codes for CAWSLMTGELFF.

This chain uses TRBV29-1 with TRBJ1-1; D perhaps matches TRBD1 (5 bases). This CDR3 comprises 14 residues. Between the trimmed V and J ends, which lost 6 bases and 0 bases, there was a span of 14 bases. Germline CDR1 SQVTM, CDR2 ANQGSEA. The CDR3 loop is CSVKGPGVNTEAFF. In DNA form, the CDR3 reads TGCAGCGTAAAAGGCCCGGGGGTGAACACTGAAGCTTTCTTT.

V and J are TRBV5-1 and TRBJ2-5; D remains unclear. V was cut by 2 bases and J by 3 bases, with 5 bases left in between. Per germline, CDR1 SGHRS and CDR2 YFSETQ. The CDR3 runs 12 residues. Here the CDR3 reads CASSFREETQYF. CDR3 nucleotide sequence: TGCGCCAGCAGCTTTAGAGAAGAGACCCAGTACTTC.